These 8 T cell receptor beta chains originate from one sample sequenced in a study of T cells in Graves' hyperthyroidism and ophthalmopathy. Amplification of TCR beta CDR3 regions was performed using RNA transcripts as template. During a first-round RT-PCR of the TCR CDR3, the HTBI primer set was used. TCRdb analysed the multiplex PCR reads with MiXCR anew, one entry per CDR3 protein. In the table there are around 570,000 distinct CDR3 sequences, around 20% of which are singletons. The sequencing input was blood. The receptors stem from a man in his forties with Graves' ophthalmopathy.

J is TRBJ1-2 and V is TRBV9; D is unclear. The V and J ends lost 1 base and 0 bases respectively, with 7 bases between them. Germline CDR1 is SGDLS and CDR2 is YYNGEE. The CDR3 sequence is 14 residues long. As DNA, the CDR3 is TGTGCCAGCAGCGTAAGTGACGCTAACTATGGCTACACCTTC. Amino acids: CASSVSDANYGYTF.

This CDR3 is CASSGTGSGYTF. DNA of the CDR3: TGTGCCAGCAGTGGTACAGGGAGTGGCTACACCTTC. V gene TRBV2 combines with J gene TRBJ1-2, with D maybe TRBD1 (6 bases). Germline V gene sequence: CDR1 SNHLY, CDR2 FYNNEI. The CDR3 loop spans 12 amino acids. V was shortened by 4 bases and J by 7 bases, with 10 bases between the two germline ends.

This clonotype was seen many times. The chain is built from TRBV18 and TRBJ2-3, with a tentative D call TRBD2 (5 bases). The CDR3 sequence is 12 residues long. Germline assignment: CDR1 KGHSH and CDR2 LQKENI. V was pared by 2 bases and J by 11 bases, with 11 bases between. The CDR3 reads CASSPSVREQYF. The CDR3 nucleotides are TGTGCCAGCTCACCATCCGTCCGGGAGCAGTATTTT.

This clonotype was seen a handful of times. J is TRBJ2-1 and V is TRBV19; D may be TRBD2 (5 bases). The CDR3 length is 13 residues. Germline V CDR1 and CDR2: LNHDA, SQIVND (reference sequence). Trimming left V 10 bases short and J 8 bases short, with 18 bases between. The CDR3 coding sequence is TGTGCCACCCTCGCGGACTCTGGGGATGAGCAGTTCTTC. As protein: CATLADSGDEQFF.

The CDR3: CASSTGAGETQYF. CDR3 coding DNA: TGTGCCAGTAGTACAGGGGCTGGAGAGACCCAGTACTTC. V is TRBV19 and J is TRBJ2-5; perhaps TRBD1 as D (6 bases). Per germline, CDR1 LNHDA and CDR2 SQIVND (reference sequence). The CDR3 is 13 amino acids. V dropped 4 bases and J dropped 4 bases, with 10 bases sitting between them.

This clonotype was observed a single time. V usage is TRBV11-2 and J usage is TRBJ2-2; 8 bases align to TRBD1. The CDR3 totals 16 residues. J was trimmed by 7 bases and V by 1 base; bases with no gene match: 8. Germline V CDR1 and CDR2: SGHAT, FQNNGV. The CDR3 DNA reads TGTGCCAGCAGCTTAGGAGTGACAGGGGTTCGCGGGGAGCTGTTTTTT. This translates into CASSLGVTGVRGELFF.

The gene calls are TRBV4-1 and TRBJ1-5, with D possibly matching TRBD1 (5 bases). The germline V gene encodes CDR1 MGHRA and CDR2 YSYEKL. The V and J ends lost 0 bases and 7 bases respectively, with 13 bases between them. The length of the CDR3 is 15 residues. CDR3 sequence: CASSQDRQSRQPQHF. CDR3 DNA: TGCGCCAGCAGCCAAGATCGACAGTCTCGGCAGCCCCAGCATTTT.

V usage is TRBV20-1 and J usage is TRBJ1-2; a weak D match, TRBD1 (5 bases). CDR1 and CDR2 (germline): DFQATT, SNEGSKA (reference sequence). V gave up 1 base and J gave up 4 bases, with 19 bases separating them. CDR3 length: 16 amino acids. This CDR3 is CSARGGVGSRGYGYTF. Here the CDR3 DNA reads TGCAGTGCTAGAGGGGGGGTTGGGAGTAGGGGCTATGGCTACACCTTC.